Below are 13 T cell receptor beta chains sequenced from a single sample in a study of shared clonotypes between healthy human individuals (dated by TCRdb to about 2020). To prepare the library, the immunoSEQ multiplex PCR assay was applied. TCRdb carries this immuneACCESS record with in-frame sequences only. Its versions omit some clonotypes, under half of them owing to an unresolved V gene in the studies checked, with the rest unexplained. A total of about 1,900,000 clones appear in this sample, about 95% of them only once. The ten largest make up roughly 1.2% of the sample. For the CD8 naive samples, CD45RO-negative cells were positively selected for CCR7, yielding a CD45RA+CCR7+ population from which TemRA cells were excluded. The sample consisted of naive CD8+ T cells sorted from blood. Reading the label with the study, this specimen's cell subset or site is: CD45RA+CCR7+. Receptors were obtained from a man between 18 and 29 years old in good health.

The genes are TRBV6-5 and TRBJ1-2; D is undetermined. V was cut by 4 bases and J by 4 bases, with 16 bases left in between. This CDR3 spans 15 amino acids. CDR1 and CDR2 from the germline V gene are MNHEY and SVGAGI. The CDR3, as DNA: TGTGCCAGCAGTTTAAGCCGACTGAAGCCCTATGGCTACACCTTC. As protein: CASSLSRLKPYGYTF.

The chain links TRBV27 to TRBJ2-7, with no clear D. Germline CDR1 and CDR2: MNHEY and SMNVEV (reference sequence). This CDR3 has 13 residues. The V and J ends lost 0 bases and 7 bases respectively, with 10 bases between them. CDR3 coding DNA: TGTGCCAGCAGTTTATCAAGGGATCGGGAGCAGTACTTC. The encoded protein is CASSLSRDREQYF.

This chain connects TRBV10-3 to TRBJ2-1; unclear D gene. From germline, CDR1 is ENHRY and CDR2 SYGVKD. The V end was cut by 0 bases, the J end by 3 bases, with 9 bases between. The CDR3 consists of 15 residues. The CDR3 here is CAISESWPNYNEQFF. Written as DNA, the CDR3 is TGTGCCATCAGTGAGTCCTGGCCAAACTACAATGAGCAGTTCTTC.

The genes are TRBV27 and TRBJ2-1; D is unresolved. V lost 8 bases and J lost 10, with 12 bases in between. CDR1 and CDR2 (germline): MNHEY, SMNVEV (reference sequence). The CDR3 spans 11 residues. The CDR3 sequence: CASSNVWEQFF. CDR3 bases: TGTGCCAGCTCCAACGTTTGGGAGCAGTTCTTC.

The chain recombines TRBV5-6 with TRBJ2-5, with 7 positions matching TRBD2. The ends lost 2 bases at V and 1 base at J; junction bases unmatched: 2. CDR1 SGHDT and CDR2 YYEEEE come from the germline V gene. This CDR3 is built from 14 residues. The CDR3 bases are TGTGCCAGCAGCTTCTTAGCGGGCCAAGAGACCCAGTACTTC. Its protein is CASSFLAGQETQYF.

The rearrangement joins TRBV13 to TRBJ2-1; 9 bases align to TRBD1. From germline, CDR1 is PRHDT and CDR2 FYEKMQ (reference sequence). The CDR3 runs 15 residues. After removal of 1 base from V and 8 bases from J, the junction contained 6 bases not matched to a gene. The CDR3, as DNA: TGTGCCAGCAGCTTAGAGGGACAGGGAGGCGATGAGCAGTTCTTC. As protein: CASSLEGQGGDEQFF.

This chain uses TRBV10-3 with TRBJ1-1; D unresolved. Germline values: CDR1 ENHRY, CDR2 SYGVKD. V lost 6 bases and J lost 4, with 9 bases in between. This CDR3 has 12 amino acids. The CDR3 bases are TGTGCCATCAGCGGGGAAGGCACTGAAGCTTTCTTT. This gives the protein CAISGEGTEAFF.

V usage is TRBV6-6 and J usage is TRBJ2-7, with TRBD2 identical over 9 bases. V trimming: 1 base; J trimming: 5 bases; junction bases outside the gene matches: 6. Germline CDR1 and CDR2: MNHNY and SVGAGI (reference sequence). This CDR3 spans 15 amino acids. The chain's CDR3 is CASSYFRTSVDEQYF. The CDR3 coding sequence is TGTGCCAGCAGTTACTTTCGGACTAGCGTGGACGAGCAGTACTTC.

The chain has TRBV27 and TRBJ2-2; D is perhaps TRBD2 (6 bases). Germline-derived CDR1 and CDR2 are MNHEY and SMNVEV (reference sequence). This CDR3 has 16 amino acids. V was shortened by 2 bases and J by 2 bases, with 12 bases between the two germline ends. CDR3 DNA sequence: TGTGCCAGCAGTTTAGGGAGGCGGGGAAACACCGGGGAGCTGTTTTTT. Its protein is CASSLGRRGNTGELFF.

The chain's CDR3 is CASSLVGLTTDTQYF. The CDR3 nucleotides are TGCGCCAGCAGCTTAGTGGGGCTCACCACAGATACGCAGTATTTT. V is TRBV5-1 and J is TRBJ2-3; the D gene is possibly TRBD1 (5 bases). CDR1 and CDR2 from the germline V gene are SGHRS and YFSETQ. The CDR3 runs 15 residues. V lost 2 bases and J lost 2, with 12 bases in between.

Only one count was recorded for this clone. Other DNA sequences in the same sample also yield this CDR3. V usage is TRBV27 and J usage is TRBJ2-7; D call uncertain. The germline V and J ends were trimmed by 2 bases and 0 bases, with 8 bases remaining between them. CDR1 MNHEY and CDR2 SMNVEV come from the germline V gene (reference sequence). This CDR3 comprises 14 residues. CDR3 sequence: CASSLTASSYEQYF. The CDR3 bases are TGTGCCAGCAGTTTAACAGCGAGCTCCTACGAGCAGTACTTC.

Points on this clone: Within the sample, other DNA sequences also encode this same CDR3. The J gene is TRBJ1-1, the V gene TRBV27, with 7 bases identical to TRBD1. CDR1 and CDR2 (germline): MNHEY, SMNVEV (reference sequence). The junction had 6 bases not matched to a gene; V was cut back by 6 bases and J by 2 bases. The CDR3 covers 14 residues. CDR3 in DNA: TGTGCCAGCAGCCTACAGGGGCTTAACACTGAAGCTTTCTTT. Translation: CASSLQGLNTEAFF.

V and J are TRBV7-9 and TRBJ1-5; D is perhaps TRBD1 (5 bases). Germline CDR1 and CDR2: SEHNR and FQNEAQ (reference sequence). CDR3 length equals 16 residues. The V end lost 2 bases, the J end lost 1 base, and 12 bases lay between the germline ends. DNA for the CDR3: TGTGCCAGCAGCTTAACAACGGAGGGGAGCAATCAGCCCCAGCATTTT. Protein: CASSLTTEGSNQPQHF. The full variable domain, completed using reference TRBV7-9 and TRBJ1-5, is DTGVSQNPRHKITKRGQNVTFRCDPISEHNRLYWYRQTLGQGPEFLTYFQNEAQLEKSRLLSDRFSAERPKGSFSTLEIQRTEQGDSAMYLCASSLTTEGSNQPQHFGDGTRLSIL.